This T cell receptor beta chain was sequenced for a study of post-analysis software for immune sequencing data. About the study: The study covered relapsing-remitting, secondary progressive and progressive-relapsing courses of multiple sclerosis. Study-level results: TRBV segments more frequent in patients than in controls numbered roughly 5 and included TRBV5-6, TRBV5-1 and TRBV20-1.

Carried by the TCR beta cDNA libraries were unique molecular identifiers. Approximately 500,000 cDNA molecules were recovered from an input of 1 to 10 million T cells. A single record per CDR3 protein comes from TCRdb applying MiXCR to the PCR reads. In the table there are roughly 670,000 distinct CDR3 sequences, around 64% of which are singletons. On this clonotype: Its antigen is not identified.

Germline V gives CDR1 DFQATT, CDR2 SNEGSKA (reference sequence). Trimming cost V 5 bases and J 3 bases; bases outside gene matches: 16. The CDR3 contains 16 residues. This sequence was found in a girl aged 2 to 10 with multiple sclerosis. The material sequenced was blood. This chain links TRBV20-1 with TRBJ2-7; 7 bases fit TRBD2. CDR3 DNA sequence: TGCAGTGCTCTCCCCCCGGATGCTAGCGGATACTACGAGCAGTACTTC. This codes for CSALPPDASGYYEQYF.